Listed below are T cell receptor beta chains from one sample, sequenced in a study of blood T cells in healthy people across ages. A single record per CDR3 protein comes from TCRdb applying MiXCR to the 5' RACE reads. The sample records 1.8 million or so distinct CDR3 sequences, more than 35% being singletons. Sequenced material: blood. These receptor sequences come from a human donor in good health. CDR3s include the opening cysteine and the closing phenylalanine or tryptophan. D genes are given only for firm matches. The size field is filled for only some rows; it gives once, few, many or a size class.

len,v_gene,d_gene,abundance,j_gene,CDR3nt,CDR3aa
14,TRBV6-2/TRBV6-3,TRBD2,.,TRBJ2-2,TGTGCCAGCTGTAGCGGGGCTTACACCGGGGAGCTGTTTTTT,CASCSGAYTGELFF
16,TRBV7-9,.,.,TRBJ2-3,TGTGCCAGCAGCGCAAAGGGGTTCCCTAGCACAGATACGCAGTATTTT,CASSAKGFPSTDTQYF
12,TRBV20-1,.,few,TRBJ1-1,TGCAGTGCTAGTATGAGGAGAACTGAAGCTTTCTTT,CSASMRRTEAFF
16,TRBV4-1,TRBD1,.,TRBJ1-4,TGCGCCAGCAGCCGGTTTCACGACAGGGGAAGGGAAAAACTGTTTTTT,CASSRFHDRGREKLFF
15,TRBV12-3/TRBV12-4,.,.,TRBJ2-7,TGTGCCAGCATCTACCACTGGCGGGACTCCTACGAGCAGTACTTC,CASIYHWRDSYEQYF
17,TRBV11-2,TRBD2,few,TRBJ2-5,TGTGCCAGCAGCCCCGGGGCGCTAGCGGGGGCACAAGAGACCCAGTACTTC,CASSPGALAGAQETQYF
16,TRBV28,.,few,TRBJ2-5,TGTGCCAGCAGTCTCCGACCGGGACCGCCCCAAGAGACCCAGTACTTC,CASSLRPGPPQETQYF
11,TRBV10-3,TRBD1,.,TRBJ1-2,TGTGCCGCCGGGACAGGGGAGGTCTACACCTTC,CAAGTGEVYTF
12,TRBV20-1,.,few,TRBJ2-1,TGCAGTGCTAGGTGCGGATGGAATGAGCAGTTCTTC,CSARCGWNEQFF
15,TRBV5-1,TRBD1,few,TRBJ1-1,TGCGCCAGCAGCTGGAAGACAGGGGAGAGGACTGAAGCTTTCTTT,CASSWKTGERTEAFF
15,TRBV4-1,.,few,TRBJ1-5,TGCGCCAGCAGCCAAGGTTGGGGGGAAAATCAGCCCCAGCATTTT,CASSQGWGENQPQHF
14,TRBV12-3/TRBV12-4,.,.,TRBJ1-1,TGTGCCAACGTACTAGGTGTTATGAACACTGAAGCTTTCTTT,CANVLGVMNTEAFF
12,TRBV20-1,.,few,TRBJ2-3,TGCAGTGCTACGACTCGCACAGATACGCAGTATTTT,CSATTRTDTQYF
15,TRBV3-1,.,.,TRBJ2-5,TGTGCCAGCAGCCAAGACTGGACAGCCTTAGAGACCCAGTACTTC,CASSQDWTALETQYF
15,TRBV7-2,.,many,TRBJ2-7,TGTGCCAGCAGCTTAGAGCTGGGGGCCTCCTACGAGCAGTACTTC,CASSLELGASYEQYF
15,TRBV4-1,TRBD1,.,TRBJ2-5,TGCGCCAGCAGCCAAAGGACAGGGGGCGAAGAGACCCAGTACTTC,CASSQRTGGEETQYF
15,TRBV20-1,TRBD2,many,TRBJ2-7,TGCAGTGCTAGGGGGGCTAGCGGGGAGTCCTACGAGCAGTACTTC,CSARGASGESYEQYF
14,TRBV5-1,TRBD2,.,TRBJ2-1,TGCGCCAGCAGCTTGACTAGCGGGCAAGAGACCCAGTTCTTC,CASSLTSGQETQFF
13,TRBV6-1,.,.,TRBJ2-5,TGTGCCAGCAGCGAATCCTCTCCTCAGACCCAGTACTTC,CASSESSPQTQYF
13,TRBV29-1,TRBD1,.,TRBJ2-1,TGCAGCGTTGCCGGGACAGGGGACGGTGAGCAGTTCTTC,CSVAGTGDGEQFF
13,TRBV12-3/TRBV12-4,.,few,TRBJ1-1,TGTGCCAGCATCTGGGGGGGATCCACTGAAGCTTTCTTT,CASIWGGSTEAFF
13,TRBV10-3,.,few,TRBJ1-1,TGTGCCATCAGTGCTGGAGGGAGCACTGAAGCTTTCTTT,CAISAGGSTEAFF
13,TRBV20-1,TRBD1,.,TRBJ1-4,TGCAGTGCGACCCGACAGGGTGATGAAAAACTGTTTTTT,CSATRQGDEKLFF
13,TRBV28,.,.,TRBJ2-7,TGTGCCAGCACCCCGGGCAGGGCCTACGAGCAGTACTTC,CASTPGRAYEQYF
15,TRBV6-2/TRBV6-3,TRBD2,.,TRBJ2-5,TGTGCCAGCGGACTAACTAGCGGGGGAGTAGAGACCCAGTACTTC,CASGLTSGGVETQYF
16,TRBV20-1,.,.,TRBJ1-1,TGCAGTGCTAGAATCTTGGGCAGGGCCCTACTCCCGGTGGCTTTCTTT,CSARILGRALLPVAFF
15,TRBV4-1,.,.,TRBJ2-3,TGCGCCAGCAATCGGGGGGCAGTTAGCACAGATACGCAGTATTTT,CASNRGAVSTDTQYF
11,TRBV20-1,TRBD2,.,TRBJ2-4,TGCAGTGCTCTGACTAGCAACATTCAGTACTTC,CSALTSNIQYF
14,TRBV2,TRBD1,few,TRBJ2-3,TGTGCCAGCAGTCAACAGGGGTTCGAAGATACGCAGTATTTT,CASSQQGFEDTQYF
15,TRBV4-2,TRBD2,.,TRBJ2-3,TGTGCCAGCAGCCATCTAGCGGGGGGGCCCCGTTCGCAGTATTTT,CASSHLAGGPRSQYF
20,TRBV6-1,TRBD1,.,TRBJ2-3,TGTGCCAGCAGTAAAAACCCCAGGACAGGTCCTTCCACGCACACAGATACGCAGTATTTT,CASSKNPRTGPSTHTDTQYF
15,TRBV7-2,.,.,TRBJ2-5,TGTGCCAGCAGCATTACAGGGACAATTCAAGAGACCCAGTACTTC,CASSITGTIQETQYF
13,TRBV7-2,.,few,TRBJ1-1,TGTGCCAGCAGCTTAGGTGGGGGGCGCAGAGCTTTCTTT,CASSLGGGRRAFF
13,TRBV15,.,few,TRBJ1-1,TGTGCCACCAGCTTTCAGAAACGCACTGAAGCTTTCTTT,CATSFQKRTEAFF
15,TRBV4-3,TRBD2,.,TRBJ2-7,TGCGCCAGCAGCCAAGGGGGACTAGCGGGCTACGAGCAGTACTTC,CASSQGGLAGYEQYF
15,TRBV7-2,.,.,TRBJ2-7,TGTGCCAGCACCAGGGGGGGGCAGGGCTCCTACGAGCAGTACTTC,CASTRGGQGSYEQYF
18,TRBV12-3/TRBV12-4,.,few,TRBJ1-5,TGTGCCAGCAGTTTAACCCAGGGGTGGCTTTATAGCAATCAGCCCCAGCATTTT,CASSLTQGWLYSNQPQHF
14,TRBV7-9,TRBD1,once,TRBJ2-7,TGTGCCAGCAGCCCACAGAACAGGGGGGACGAGCAGTACTTC,CASSPQNRGDEQYF
12,TRBV20-1,.,.,TRBJ2-7,TGCAGTGCAGAGGACCGTATATACGAGCAGTACTTC,CSAEDRIYEQYF
14,TRBV18,.,.,TRBJ1-5,TGTGCCAGCTCACCGATCGGGGAGGATCAGCCTCAGCATTTT,CASSPIGEDQPQHF
17,TRBV7-7,.,few,TRBJ2-5,TGTGCCAGCAGCTTAGATTTGGTTTGGGGGGCCACGGAGACCCAGTACTTC,CASSLDLVWGATETQYF